This is a list of T cell receptor beta chains from one sample in a study of regulatory T cells in long-lasting Graves disease. TCRdb analysed the multiplex PCR reads with MiXCR anew, one entry per CDR3 protein. The table includes about 300,000 distinct CDR3 sequences, 22% detected once. Sequencing was performed on peripheral blood mononuclear cells (PBMCs), taken when the disease was refractory, from a patient treated with antithyroid drugs. Every receptor here comes from a female donor with Graves disease. The CDR3 runs from the conserved cysteine through the conserved F or W. D genes are given only for firm matches. Clone size is given for some rows only: seen once, a few or many times, or a class if the clone is expanded.

j_call clone_size d_call v_call cdr3_nt cdr3_aa
TRBJ2-5 NA TRBD2 TRBV5-4 TGTGCCAGCAGCGTGTATTTAGCGGGACAAGAGACCCAGTACTTC CASSVYLAGQETQYF
TRBJ2-3 NA NA TRBV7-9 TGTGCCAGCAGCTCACCCCCTCCAACAGATACGCAGTATTTT CASSSPPPTDTQYF
TRBJ2-5 many TRBD1 TRBV20-1 TGCAGTGCTAGGATACAGGGGGGAGGGACCCAGTACTTC CSARIQGGGTQYF
TRBJ1-2 many TRBD1 TRBV3-1 TGTGCCAGCAGCCTAAATCCGGGACAGGGGAACTATGGCTACACCTTC CASSLNPGQGNYGYTF
TRBJ1-5 NA NA TRBV24-1 TGTGCCACCAGTGATCAGGGACGTCTTCAGCCCCAGCATTTT CATSDQGRLQPQHF
TRBJ2-7 few TRBD1 TRBV5-5 TGTGCCAGCAGCTTAAGACAGGGCTGGTTCGAGCAGTACTTC CASSLRQGWFEQYF
TRBJ2-2 few NA TRBV20-1 TGCAGTGCTAGCGAGGTCCCCCGCACCGGGGAGCTGTTTTTT CSASEVPRTGELFF
TRBJ2-5 NA TRBD1 TRBV28 TGTGCCAGCAAAGCAGGGGGAACAGAGACCCAGTACTTC CASKAGGTETQYF
TRBJ1-5 few NA TRBV20-1 TGCAGTGCTAGAGATCCACGGGCCAGGTTAGATCAGCCCCAGCATTTT CSARDPRARLDQPQHF
TRBJ1-1 NA NA TRBV7-8 TGTGCCAGCAGCTTATGGAAGGGGTTGAAGACTGAAGCTTTCTTT CASSLWKGLKTEAFF
TRBJ1-5 NA NA TRBV10-3 TGTGCCATCAGTAGGGACGGAGATCAGCCCCAGCATTTT CAISRDGDQPQHF
TRBJ1-1 few NA TRBV6-4 TGTGCCAGCAGCGTGGACGGGGGGCCGGGCACTGAAGCTTTCTTT CASSVDGGPGTEAFF
TRBJ1-6 NA NA TRBV9 TGTGCCAGCAGCCAAGGGGCAAGGGGATCACCCCTCCACTTT CASSQGARGSPLHF
TRBJ1-5 NA TRBD1 TRBV10-2 TGCGCCAGCAGGAAGACAGGGGTGGGTCAGCCCCAGCATTTT CASRKTGVGQPQHF
TRBJ1-1 many NA TRBV10-3 TGTGCCATCAGTGACAGGACCAGGGACACTGAAGCTTTCTTT CAISDRTRDTEAFF
TRBJ2-7 many TRBD1 TRBV7-2 TGTGCCAGCAGTTTCAGCGGACAGGGGGCTCTCGAGCAGTACTTC CASSFSGQGALEQYF
TRBJ1-5 few NA TRBV20-1 TGCAGTGCTAAGTTTGTCCCGATCAATCAGCCCCAGCATTTT CSAKFVPINQPQHF
TRBJ2-2 NA TRBD1 TRBV4-3 TGCGCCAGCAGCCAAGTGCGAGGGACAGGGGGCTTAGGGGAGCTGTTTTTT CASSQVRGTGGLGELFF
TRBJ2-5 few NA TRBV18 TGTGCCAGCTCACCACAGGATTATCAAGAGACCCAGTACTTC CASSPQDYQETQYF
TRBJ1-5 many NA TRBV3-1 TGTGCCAGCAGCCAAGGATCGAAGCCCCAGCATTTT CASSQGSKPQHF
TRBJ2-6 few NA TRBV19 TGTGCCAGTAGTTCGCACAGGGCTGGGGCCAACGTCCTGACTTTC CASSSHRAGANVLTF
TRBJ2-7 NA TRBD2 TRBV5-4 TGTGCCAGCAGCTCCCTTAGCGGGAGCCATGACGAGCAGTACTTC CASSSLSGSHDEQYF
TRBJ2-7 few NA TRBV20-1 TGCAGTGCTGCAAATGAGGCCTACGAGCAGTACTTC CSAANEAYEQYF
TRBJ2-5 few NA TRBV5-1 TGCGCCAGCAGCTCCTATTTTCTCCAAGAGACCCAGTACTTC CASSSYFLQETQYF
TRBJ2-3 NA TRBD2 TRBV30 TGTGCCTGGAGGAGTCTTAGCGGGACCACAGATACGCAGTATTTT CAWRSLSGTTDTQYF
TRBJ1-5 many NA TRBV2 TGTGCCAGCGGTGGCAATCAGCCCCAGCATTTT CASGGNQPQHF
TRBJ1-5 few NA TRBV19 TGTGCCAGTAGTATGAGGGGCGGCGTCAATCAGCCCCAGCATTTT CASSMRGGVNQPQHF
TRBJ1-6 few NA TRBV6-4 TGTGCCAGCAGTGTAGTTAAAGTCTTCGGGGAATCGAGAAATTCACCCCTCCACTTT CASSVVKVFGESRNSPLHF
TRBJ2-7 NA TRBD1 TRBV5-6 TGTGCCAGCAGCCGTGGACAGGGGGCCGTCTACGAGCAGTACTTC CASSRGQGAVYEQYF
TRBJ1-2 NA NA TRBV20-1 TGCAGTGCTAGGGAATCGACAAGGGTATTTTATGGCTACACCTTC CSARESTRVFYGYTF
TRBJ1-2 many NA TRBV27 TGTGCCAGCAGCCCTAGCCCTTACTATGGCTACACCTTC CASSPSPYYGYTF
TRBJ1-1 many TRBD1 TRBV11-2 TGTGCCAGCCGGGACAGGGTTTTGAACACTGAAGCTTTCTTT CASRDRVLNTEAFF
TRBJ2-4 many NA TRBV28 TGTGCCAGCAGGGGTTCCAAAAACATTCAGTACTTC CASRGSKNIQYF
TRBJ1-3 NA NA TRBV7-2 TGTGCCAGCAGCTTAGACGTCTCGGCAGAAGGAAACACCATATATTTT CASSLDVSAEGNTIYF
TRBJ2-1 NA TRBD1 TRBV29-1 TGCAGCGTTGAAAACAGGGGGTACAATGAGCAGTTCTTC CSVENRGYNEQFF
TRBJ1-1 many NA TRBV27 TGTGCCAGCAGTTTATGGTCCCGGGGGGACACTGAAGCTTTCTTT CASSLWSRGDTEAFF
TRBJ2-5 few TRBD2 TRBV7-9 TGTGCCAGCGCTCGGGGACTAGCGGGACAAGAGACCCAGTACTTC CASARGLAGQETQYF
TRBJ2-7 NA NA TRBV28 TGTGCCAGCAGTCGCCCCGGTGCCGAGCAGTACTTC CASSRPGAEQYF
TRBJ2-6 NA TRBD1 TRBV5-4 TGTGCCAGCAGCTGGACAGGGGCTGGGGCCAACGTCCTGACTTTC CASSWTGAGANVLTF
TRBJ1-1 many TRBD1 TRBV30 TGTGCCTGGAGGCCGACCCGTGGACAGGGTACGAGGAACACTGAAGCTTTCTTT CAWRPTRGQGTRNTEAFF
TRBJ1-6 once NA TRBV4-3 TGCGCCAGCAGCCAAGGGCCCCATCTCAATTCACCCCTCCACTTT CASSQGPHLNSPLHF
TRBJ1-5 many TRBD1 TRBV28 TGTGCCAGCAGTTCTCCTATCCCGGGACAGGGGAATCAGCCCCAGCATTTT CASSSPIPGQGNQPQHF
TRBJ2-5 many TRBD2 TRBV15 TGTGCCACCAGCAACCGACTAGCGGCAATAGAGACCCAGTACTTC CATSNRLAAIETQYF
TRBJ1-3 NA NA TRBV7-6 TGTGCCAGCAGTCCTGACAGCTCTGGAAACACCATATATTTT CASSPDSSGNTIYF
TRBJ2-5 NA NA TRBV20-1 TGCAGTGCCAACAGGGATCAAGAGACCCAGTACTTC CSANRDQETQYF